Shown below are 24 T cell receptor beta chains from a single sample sequenced in a study of cytomegalovirus exposure and HLA in healthy donors. Primers included in the PCR were 60 Vbeta and 13 Jbeta primers. The protocol was immunoSEQ multiplex PCR, while the TCRdb copy is restricted to in-frame clones and leaves out a portion. The data hold 150,000 to 200,000 clones, with roughly 80% observed a single time. Source material: PBMCs. These receptors all stem from a woman between 18 and 29 years old in good health and CMV-seronegative.

V is TRBV19 and J is TRBJ2-2; TRBD2 might be the D (7 bases). The V gene's germline CDR1 is LNHDA and CDR2 SQIVND (reference sequence). Trimming removed 4 bases from V and 6 bases from J, with 12 bases in between. The CDR3 extends over 14 amino acids. CDR3 residues: CASSTWEGAGELFF. DNA of the CDR3: TGTGCCAGTAGTACGTGGGAGGGGGCCGGGGAGCTGTTTTTT.

The gene calls are TRBV5-6 and TRBJ2-5, with TRBD2 matching 12 bases. V lost 0 bases and J lost 5; bases outside the gene matches: 2. CDR1 SGHDT and CDR2 YYEEEE come from the germline V gene. This CDR3 has 15 residues. The CDR3 spells CASSLALAGGETQYF. The CDR3 coding sequence is TGTGCCAGCAGCTTGGCCCTAGCGGGAGGGGAGACCCAGTACTTC.

V is TRBV2 and J is TRBJ1-2; D gene unclear. V was shortened by 7 bases and J by 0 bases, with 18 bases between the two germline ends. Germline values: CDR1 SNHLY, CDR2 FYNNEI. The CDR3 is 16 residues long. In nucleotides, the CDR3 is TGTGCCAGCACCCCTAACGGGTTCCAAGCTAACTATGGCTACACCTTC. This sequence encodes CASTPNGFQANYGYTF. The full variable domain, rest sourced from reference TRBV2 and TRBJ1-2, is EPEVTQTPSHQVTQMGQEVILRCVPISNHLYFYWYRQILGQKVEFLVSFYNNEISEKSEIFDDQFSVERPDGSNFTLKIRSTKLEDSAMYFCASTPNGFQANYGYTFGSGTRLTVV.

This sequence joins TRBV6-4 and TRBJ2-7, with 8 bases identical to TRBD2. The junction had 7 bases not matched to a gene; V was cut back by 2 bases and J by 7 bases. The CDR3 extends over 14 amino acids. CDR1 is MRHNA, CDR2 SNTAGT, per germline. CDR3 sequence reads: CASSDTAGGGEQYF. The CDR3 coding sequence is TGTGCCAGCAGTGACACCGCGGGAGGTGGGGAGCAGTACTTC.

The chain couples TRBV14 to TRBJ1-1; a possible D gene is TRBD1 (5 bases). Trimming cost V 1 base and J 1 base, with 13 bases left between them. The CDR3 is 16 residues long. Germline V gives CDR1 SGHDN, CDR2 FVKESK. The CDR3 loop reads CASSQVGGFTNTEAFF. In DNA, the CDR3 is TGTGCCAGCAGCCAAGTCGGGGGATTTACGAACACTGAAGCTTTCTTT.

J is TRBJ2-3 and V is TRBV7-2, with 8 bases lining up with TRBD2. Germline V CDR1 and CDR2: SGHTA, FQGNSA. This CDR3 has 15 residues. With 3 bases clipped from V and 5 bases from J, the junction kept 7 bases outside the gene matches. The DNA for the CDR3 is TGTGCCAGCAGCTTGGTCGGGAGGGTCAGAGATACGCAGTATTTT. Translated, it gives CASSLVGRVRDTQYF.

This clone was seen only once. The sample contains more than one DNA sequence encoding this CDR3. CDR3: CSAGTGAGSPQHF. The CDR3 DNA is TGCAGCGCGGGGACAGGGGCGGGTTCGCCCCAGCATTTT. This sequence joins TRBV29-1 and TRBJ1-5, with 10 bases matching TRBD1. The CDR3 runs 13 residues. Germline CDR1 SQVTM, CDR2 ANQGSEA. V shed 7 bases and J 9 bases; nucleotides not matched to a gene: 9.

This clone was detected only a few times. The rearrangement uses TRBV10-3 and TRBJ2-1, with TRBD2 matching 8 bases. The CDR3 extends over 15 amino acids. After removal of 0 bases from V and 11 bases from J, the junction contained 9 bases not matched to a gene. CDR1 and CDR2 from the germline V gene are ENHRY and SYGVKD. CDR3 nucleotide sequence: TGTGCCATCAGTGAGTCGATGGGACTAGTACGGAAGCAGTTCTTC. Protein: CAISESMGLVRKQFF.

In DNA, the CDR3 is TGTGCCATACACTCTGGAAACTACGAGCAGTACGTC. Its translation is CAIHSGNYEQYV. The gene calls are TRBV6-4 and TRBJ2-7; D gene unclear. The CDR3 has 12 residues. Per germline, CDR1 MRHNA and CDR2 SNTAGT. Between the trimmed V and J ends, which lost 10 bases and 3 bases, there was a span of 13 bases.

The table lists this clone with a count of one. The chain is built from TRBV11-3 and TRBJ1-1; D not certain. Trimming stripped 2 bases from V and 3 bases from J, with 10 bases between. The germline V gene encodes CDR1 SGHNT and CDR2 YENEEA. The CDR3 is 14 residues long. The CDR3 spells CASSLPFRDTEAFF. CDR3 DNA: TGTGCCAGCAGCTTACCTTTTAGAGACACTGAAGCTTTCTTT.

The rearrangement joins TRBV6-1 to TRBJ2-1; D is possibly TRBD1 (5 bases). The CDR3 has 15 amino acids. The V end was cut by 6 bases, the J end by 2 bases, with 14 bases between. Germline loops: CDR1 MNHNS, CDR2 SASEGT. CDR3 residues: CASRSRVPPYNEQFF. In nucleotides, the CDR3 is TGTGCCAGCAGATCCAGGGTCCCTCCCTACAATGAGCAGTTCTTC.

This clone was counted between two and nine times. The J gene is TRBJ2-2, the V gene TRBV6-1, with 12 bases identical to TRBD2. The CDR3 is made up of 17 amino acids. Trimming removed 4 bases from V and 5 bases from J; junction bases left unmatched: 8. Germline V gene lookup returns CDR1 MNHNS and CDR2 SASEGT. CDR3 nucleotide sequence: TGTGCCAGCAGTGGTCTATCGACTAGCGGGAGAACCGGGGAGCTGTTTTTT. Its protein product is CASSGLSTSGRTGELFF.

This rearrangement joins TRBV19 to TRBJ1-5; TRBD1 matches at 12 bases. Germline-derived CDR1 and CDR2 are LNHDA and SQIVND (reference sequence). There are 18 residues in the CDR3. Trimming removed 5 bases from V and 0 bases from J; junction bases left unmatched: 8. The CDR3 spells CASSFSGTGGHSNQPQHF. CDR3 DNA: TGTGCCAGTAGTTTTTCCGGGACAGGGGGCCATAGCAATCAGCCCCAGCATTTT.

This chain joins TRBV28 and TRBJ2-7; TRBD1 is a possible D gene (6 bases). Germline values: CDR1 MDHEN, CDR2 SYDVKM. CDR3 length: 14 amino acids. Trimming removed 5 bases at V and 5 bases at J, with 16 bases between. Here the CDR3 reads CASSVPTGANEQYF. CDR3 coding DNA: TGTGCCAGCAGTGTACCGACAGGTGCGAACGAGCAGTACTTC.

The chain employs TRBV6-1 and TRBJ2-2, with D possibly being TRBD2 (5 bases). There are 12 residues in the CDR3. CDR1 is MNHNS, CDR2 SASEGT, per germline. V shed 6 bases and J shed 8 bases, with 10 bases lying between them. This CDR3 reads CASSGLEGELFF. The CDR3 DNA reads as TGTGCCAGCAGCGGACTTGAGGGGGAGCTGTTTTTT.

The CDR3 region has the DNA TGTGCCAGCAGCTTAGCTGCCAGCTACGAGCAGTACTTC. This codes for CASSLAASYEQYF. The chain joins TRBV11-2 to TRBJ2-7, with unresolved D. The CDR3 runs 13 residues. Looked up from germline, CDR1 is SGHAT and CDR2 is FQNNGV. V was trimmed by 1 base and J by 3 bases, leaving 7 bases between them.

The chain carries TRBV19 and TRBJ1-5, with unresolved D. V shed 5 bases and J shed 1 base, with 12 bases lying between them. This CDR3 is built from 15 residues. Germline loops: CDR1 LNHDA, CDR2 SQIVND (reference sequence). CDR3 sequence: CASSYRGESNQPQHF. CDR3 nucleotides: TGTGCCAGTAGTTACCGGGGAGAAAGCAATCAGCCCCAGCATTTT. Looking up the rest from reference TRBV19 and TRBJ1-5 gives the full variable domain: DGGITQSPKYLFRKEGQNVTLSCEQNLNHDAMYWYRQDPGQGLRLIYYSQIVNDFQKGDIAEGYSVSREKKESFPLTVTSAQKNPTAFYLCASSYRGESNQPQHFGDGTRLSIL.

This chain joins TRBV25-1 and TRBJ1-2; the D is unclear. CDR1 is MGHDK and CDR2 is SYGVNS in the germline V gene. Trimming stripped 8 bases from V and 8 bases from J, with 12 bases between. The CDR3 consists of 11 residues. Written as DNA, the CDR3 is TGTGCCAGCTCCTCCTCGGGGGGCTACACCTTC. Residues: CASSSSGGYTF.

The chain is built from TRBV5-1 and TRBJ2-1; D is undetermined. This CDR3 is 12 amino acids long. The germline gives CDR1 SGHRS, CDR2 YFSETQ. Trimming removed 3 bases from V and 9 bases from J, with 10 bases in between. The CDR3 bases are TGCGCCAGCAGCTCGCTCTCGGGTGAGCAGTTCTTC. This codes for CASSSLSGEQFF.

The chain has TRBV4-1 and TRBJ2-1, with D possibly TRBD2 on 5 matching bases. Germline loops: CDR1 MGHRA, CDR2 YSYEKL. Deletions cut 2 bases from V and 5 bases from J, with 10 bases between. This CDR3 has 14 residues. The CDR3 sequence is CASSQPSGDNEQFF. In DNA, the CDR3 is TGCGCCAGCAGCCAACCAAGCGGAGACAATGAGCAGTTCTTC.

The chain couples TRBV30 to TRBJ2-2, with D perhaps matching TRBD1 (5 bases). Germline assignment: CDR1 GTSNPN and CDR2 SVGIG (reference sequence). The germline V and J ends were trimmed by 3 bases and 0 bases, with 11 bases remaining between them. The CDR3 consists of 15 residues. The CDR3 region is CAWRGIGANTGELFF. The CDR3, as DNA: TGTGCCTGGAGAGGGATAGGGGCGAACACCGGGGAGCTGTTTTTT.

The chain is built from TRBV6-5 and TRBJ2-1; TRBD2 is a possible D gene (6 bases). Trimming shortened V by 1 base and J by 10 bases, and 8 bases separated the two germline ends. CDR3 length: 12 amino acids. The germline V gene has CDR1 MNHEY and CDR2 SVGAGI. The CDR3 region is CASSYFGGEQFF. The CDR3 DNA reads as TGTGCCAGCAGTTACTTCGGGGGAGAGCAGTTCTTC.

V is TRBV5-1 and J is TRBJ2-5, with TRBD2 as a possible D gene (5 bases). The CDR3 consists of 15 residues. Germline V gene lookup returns CDR1 SGHRS and CDR2 YFSETQ. Trimming took 4 bases from V and 7 from J, leaving 20 bases between them. In nucleotides, the CDR3 is TGCGCCAGCAGCCCTGGTACGGCGGGCCGGGTGACCCAGTACTTC. As protein: CASSPGTAGRVTQYF.

CDR3 sequence (DNA): TGTGCCAGCAGCCAAGTCTCACAGGGGGTTTCCAATGAGCAGTTCTTC. Amino acids: CASSQVSQGVSNEQFF. The rearrangement joins TRBV4-2 to TRBJ2-1, with 8 bases that match TRBD1. Trimming removed 1 base from V and 6 bases from J; junction bases left unmatched: 8. CDR1 LGHNA and CDR2 YNFKEQ come from the germline V gene. This CDR3 comprises 16 residues.